The rows below give T cell receptor beta chains drawn from one sample of a study of blood T cell repertoires in COVID-19. Some clones are missing from TCRdb's copy, which holds only in-frame ones; the method was immunoSEQ multiplex PCR. The sample carries 200,000 to 250,000 clones, 86% recorded once. The sample was peripheral blood. The source is a man younger than 40 who had recovered from COVID-19. CDR3s include the opening cysteine and the closing phenylalanine or tryptophan. Each record gives: CDR3 DNA, CDR3 protein, D gene, clone size, V gene, J gene. D genes are given only for firm matches. Not all rows give a size; the values are once, few, many and, for expanded clones, a class.

CDR3 DNA: TGCGCCAGCACCAGCGGGGGCCCTCTAAGCACAGATACGCAGTATTTT
CDR3 protein: CASTSGGPLSTDTQYF
D gene: TRBD2
clone size: .
V gene: TRBV10-1
J gene: TRBJ2-3

CDR3 DNA: TGTGCCAGCAGCCTAAGACAGGGCACCGGGGAGCTGTTTTTT
CDR3 protein: CASSLRQGTGELFF
D gene: TRBD1
clone size: .
V gene: TRBV5-4
J gene: TRBJ2-2

CDR3 DNA: TGTGCCAGCAGCCTACGAGGCGGGGAGCTGTTTTTT
CDR3 protein: CASSLRGGELFF
D gene: .
clone size: .
V gene: TRBV3-1/TRBV3-2
J gene: TRBJ2-2

CDR3 DNA: TGTGCCAGCAGCGATCTCAGGGGTGGCGAAAAACTGTTTTTT
CDR3 protein: CASSDLRGGEKLFF
D gene: .
clone size: .
V gene: TRBV7-9
J gene: TRBJ1-4

CDR3 DNA: TGTGCCAGCAGTGATTTCAGGGCGAGGTACACCATATATTTT
CDR3 protein: CASSDFRARYTIYF
D gene: .
clone size: .
V gene: TRBV2
J gene: TRBJ1-3

CDR3 DNA: TGCGCCAGCAGCCAAGATCCAGGGGGGAGCACTGAAGCTTTCTTT
CDR3 protein: CASSQDPGGSTEAFF
D gene: TRBD1
clone size: .
V gene: TRBV4-1
J gene: TRBJ1-1

CDR3 DNA: TGTGCCAGCAGTCTCGACAGGGGATCGGGTCAGCCCCAGCATTTT
CDR3 protein: CASSLDRGSGQPQHF
D gene: TRBD1
clone size: .
V gene: TRBV6-5
J gene: TRBJ1-5

CDR3 DNA: TGTGCCAGCAGCCAGGGGGACAGGGTCGGTAATTCACCCCTCCACTTT
CDR3 protein: CASSQGDRVGNSPLHF
D gene: TRBD1
clone size: .
V gene: TRBV3-1/TRBV3-2
J gene: TRBJ1-6

CDR3 DNA: TGTGCCAGTAGATCGCAGGGAGCGGGTTCACCCCTCCACTTT
CDR3 protein: CASRSQGAGSPLHF
D gene: .
clone size: .
V gene: TRBV19
J gene: TRBJ1-6

CDR3 DNA: TGTGCCAGCAGGCGCCTCTGGGGGGACTATAATTCACCCCTCCACTTT
CDR3 protein: CASRRLWGDYNSPLHF
D gene: .
clone size: .
V gene: TRBV3-1/TRBV3-2
J gene: TRBJ1-6

CDR3 DNA: TGTGCCAGCTCACCAAACAGGGAAGGACGGAATCAGCCCCAGCATTTT
CDR3 protein: CASSPNREGRNQPQHF
D gene: .
clone size: .
V gene: TRBV18
J gene: TRBJ1-5

CDR3 DNA: TGTGCCAGCAGTCCACGTACAGGGGGCCTTGCAACTAATGAAAAACTGTTTTTT
CDR3 protein: CASSPRTGGLATNEKLFF
D gene: TRBD1
clone size: .
V gene: TRBV7-9
J gene: TRBJ1-4

CDR3 DNA: TGTGCCAGCAGCTTCGCTAGCGGGGTCGGGGAGCTGTTTTTT
CDR3 protein: CASSFASGVGELFF
D gene: TRBD2
clone size: few
V gene: TRBV11-3
J gene: TRBJ2-2

CDR3 DNA: TGTGCCAGCAGTGAAGGGCCCCAGGCCAACGTCCTGACTTTC
CDR3 protein: CASSEGPQANVLTF
D gene: .
clone size: .
V gene: TRBV6-1
J gene: TRBJ2-6

CDR3 DNA: TGTGCCAGCAGCTTAGTAGGGGACAGGGAGGCCACTGAAGCTTTCTTT
CDR3 protein: CASSLVGDREATEAFF
D gene: TRBD1
clone size: .
V gene: TRBV7-2
J gene: TRBJ1-1

CDR3 DNA: TGTGCCAGTAGTATGGGGCTGATTAATTCACCCCTCCACTTT
CDR3 protein: CASSMGLINSPLHF
D gene: .
clone size: .
V gene: TRBV19
J gene: TRBJ1-6

CDR3 DNA: TGTGCCAGCAGCCAAGATAGGACAGGGAAGAACACCGGGGAGCTGTTTTTT
CDR3 protein: CASSQDRTGKNTGELFF
D gene: TRBD1
clone size: .
V gene: TRBV4-2
J gene: TRBJ2-2

CDR3 DNA: TGTGCCAGTAGAAACGGACAGGGGAGGCAGCCCCAGCATTTT
CDR3 protein: CASRNGQGRQPQHF
D gene: TRBD1
clone size: .
V gene: TRBV19
J gene: TRBJ1-5

CDR3 DNA: TGTGCCAGCAGCTTAGGTCCGACAGACGAGCAGTACTTC
CDR3 protein: CASSLGPTDEQYF
D gene: .
clone size: .
V gene: TRBV11-1
J gene: TRBJ2-7

CDR3 DNA: TGTGCCAGCTTGGGGGCGGGGGGGCTAAATGAGCAGTTCTTC
CDR3 protein: CASLGAGGLNEQFF
D gene: TRBD2
clone size: .
V gene: TRBV2
J gene: TRBJ2-1

CDR3 DNA: TGTGCCAGCAGCGATCGGGACACCGGAGGTAACTATGGCTACACCTTC
CDR3 protein: CASSDRDTGGNYGYTF
D gene: .
clone size: .
V gene: TRBV9
J gene: TRBJ1-2

CDR3 DNA: TGTGCCAGCAGTTACTCCATCCGGGGAGGCGGGGAGCTGTTTTTT
CDR3 protein: CASSYSIRGGGELFF
D gene: .
clone size: .
V gene: TRBV6-5
J gene: TRBJ2-2

CDR3 DNA: TGCAGCGTTGCTCGAGGCGGGGGCTACACCTTC
CDR3 protein: CSVARGGGYTF
D gene: .
clone size: .
V gene: TRBV29-1
J gene: TRBJ1-2

CDR3 DNA: TGTGCCAGCAGCCCTGGCCAGTCCAACTATGGCTACACCTTC
CDR3 protein: CASSPGQSNYGYTF
D gene: .
clone size: .
V gene: TRBV5-4
J gene: TRBJ1-2

CDR3 DNA: TGTGCCAGCAGCTTAGCGGCTAGCGGGGGGCCCCCCTACGAGCAGTACTTC
CDR3 protein: CASSLAASGGPPYEQYF
D gene: TRBD2
clone size: .
V gene: TRBV7-2
J gene: TRBJ2-7

CDR3 DNA: TGTGCCAGCAGTAGGAGACTTGGGGCCGCTGAAGCTTTCTTT
CDR3 protein: CASSRRLGAAEAFF
D gene: .
clone size: .
V gene: TRBV6-5
J gene: TRBJ1-1

CDR3 DNA: TGTGCCAGCAGCCCGACAGGCTTCTATGGCTACACCTTC
CDR3 protein: CASSPTGFYGYTF
D gene: .
clone size: .
V gene: TRBV7-6
J gene: TRBJ1-2

CDR3 DNA: TGTGCCAGCAGCTCCCAGGGAGGGGTTGGGTCCCTCCACTTT
CDR3 protein: CASSSQGGVGSLHF
D gene: .
clone size: few
V gene: TRBV7-2
J gene: TRBJ1-6

CDR3 DNA: TGTGCCAGCAGCTTACGTGGGGCTGAGCAGTTCTTC
CDR3 protein: CASSLRGAEQFF
D gene: .
clone size: .
V gene: TRBV7-9
J gene: TRBJ2-1

CDR3 DNA: TGTGCCAGCAGTGACGGCTACACCGGGGAGCTGTTTTTT
CDR3 protein: CASSDGYTGELFF
D gene: .
clone size: .
V gene: TRBV6-4
J gene: TRBJ2-2

CDR3 DNA: TGTGCCAGCAGCCAAGTCAGGACAGTAGCTTTCTTT
CDR3 protein: CASSQVRTVAFF
D gene: .
clone size: .
V gene: TRBV14
J gene: TRBJ1-1

CDR3 DNA: TGTGCCAGCAGCTTAGTCAGCGGGAAAAGCTCCTACAATGAGCAGTTCTTC
CDR3 protein: CASSLVSGKSSYNEQFF
D gene: TRBD2
clone size: .
V gene: TRBV7-6
J gene: TRBJ2-1